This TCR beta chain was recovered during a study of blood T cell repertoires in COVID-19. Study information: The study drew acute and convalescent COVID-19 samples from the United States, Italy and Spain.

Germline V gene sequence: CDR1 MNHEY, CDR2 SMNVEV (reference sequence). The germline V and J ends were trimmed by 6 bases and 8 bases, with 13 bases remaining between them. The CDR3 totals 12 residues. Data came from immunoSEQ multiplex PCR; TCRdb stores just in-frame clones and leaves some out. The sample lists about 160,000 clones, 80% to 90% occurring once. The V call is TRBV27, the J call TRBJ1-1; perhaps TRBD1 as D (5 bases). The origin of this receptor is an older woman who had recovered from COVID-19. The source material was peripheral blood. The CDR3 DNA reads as TGTGCCAGCAGGCTCGGGACTCAAGAAGCTTTCTTT. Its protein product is CASRLGTQEAFF.